Shown below are 16 T cell receptor beta chains from a single sample sequenced in a study of read filtering for tumor transcriptome and immune sequencing. From about 0.4 ug of RNA, a library with molecular barcoded alpha/delta and beta/gamma adaptors was made. TCRdb itself ran the reads through MiXCR, one entry per CDR3 protein. The table records some 15,000 distinct CDR3 sequences, around 21% of them present only once. Sequencing was carried out using a population of CD138-negative cells sorted from bone marrow. Source of these receptors: a donor aged 40 or older with multiple myeloma.

At least ten counts were recorded for this clonotype. The chain recombines TRBV6-5 with TRBJ1-5, with no clear D. V was pared by 5 bases and J by 7 bases, with 12 bases between. Germline V lookup: CDR1 MNHEY, CDR2 SVGAGI. There are 13 residues in the CDR3. The chain's CDR3 is CASSHHKNQPQHF. The CDR3 coding sequence is TGTGCCAGCAGTCATCATAAGAACCAGCCCCAGCATTTT.

This clonotype was recorded many times. This sequence joins TRBV7-9 and TRBJ2-7; a weak D match, TRBD2 (5 bases). This CDR3 has 15 residues. V gave up 4 bases and J gave up 1 base, with 14 bases separating them. Germline V gene data show CDR1 as SEHNR and CDR2 as FQNEAQ (reference sequence). CDR3 in amino acids: CASSSMGSGSYEQYF. In DNA form, the CDR3 reads TGTGCCAGCAGCTCGATGGGATCGGGGTCCTACGAGCAGTACTTC.

A single count supports this clonotype. Possible read error: a much larger clone is one base away. The CDR3 bases are TGCAGCGTTGAGGCAGAGGAGTATGGCTACACCTTC. Translation gives CSVEAEEYGYTF. This sequence joins TRBV29-1 and TRBJ1-2, with D hard to call. V gave up 3 bases and J gave up 5 bases, with 10 bases separating them. The CDR3 totals 12 residues. CDR1 is SQVTM, CDR2 ANQGSEA, per germline.

This chain joins TRBV15 and TRBJ2-3; no definite D call. The CDR3 consists of 14 residues. Trimming removed 1 base at V and 5 bases at J, with 10 bases between. Germline loops: CDR1 LNHNV, CDR2 YYDKDF (reference sequence). The CDR3, as DNA: TGTGCCACCAGCAGAGTTGTCTTGGGAGATACGCAGTATTTT. As protein: CATSRVVLGDTQYF.

Regarding this clonotype: Since a much larger clone is just one base distant, this may be a read error. This sequence joins TRBV2 and TRBJ2-4; 7 bases align to TRBD2. Germline CDR1 is SNHLY and CDR2 is FYNNEI. The CDR3 totals 21 residues. CDR3 DNA: TGTGCCGGCAGTGAAGAGCTTGGGAGGGAGCCAGCCATGTGGGCCAAAAACATTCAGTACTTC. Amino acids: CAGSEELGREPAMWAKNIQYF.

Of note for this clonotype: This CDR3 is missing its conserved last phenylalanine or tryptophan, likely due to a read error. The chain recombines TRBV6-5 with TRBJ1-1, with D unresolved. V dropped 2 bases and J dropped 1 base, with 5 bases sitting between them. Germline assignment: CDR1 MNHEY and CDR2 SVGAGI. This CDR3 has 13 residues. The CDR3 reads CASSYGENTEAFL. CDR3 nucleotide sequence: TGTGCCAGCAGTTACGGGGAGAACACTGAAGCTTTCCTT.

On this clonotype itself: This may stem from a read error, because a much larger clone lies one nucleotide away. The CDR3 sequence: CASSIQDRQPQHF. DNA of the CDR3: TGTGCCAGCAGCATCCAGGACCGTCAGCCCCAGCATTTT. V is TRBV7-8 and J is TRBJ1-5; D not certain. The CDR3 is made up of 13 amino acids. Trimming cost V 5 bases and J 6 bases, with 11 bases left between them. Per germline, CDR1 SGHVS and CDR2 FQNEAQ. The complete variable domain, with remaining parts taken from reference TRBV7-8 and TRBJ1-5, reads GAGVSQSPRYKVAKRGQDVALRCDPISGHVSLFWYQQALGQGPEFLTYFQNEAQLDKSGLPSDRFFAERPEGSVSTLKIQRTQQEDSAVYLCASSIQDRQPQHFGDGTRLSIL.

In its sample, this clonotype was seen many times. The chain has TRBV11-2 and TRBJ2-7, with a tentative D call TRBD2 (6 bases). The CDR3 extends over 14 amino acids. Between the trimmed V and J ends, which lost 5 bases and 4 bases, there was a span of 15 bases. Germline V gene sequence: CDR1 SGHAT, CDR2 FQNNGV. DNA of the CDR3: TGTGCCAGCAGCCCCCGAAGTGGGGGGTACGAGCAGTACTTC. Amino acids: CASSPRSGGYEQYF.

The chain employs TRBV5-1 and TRBJ2-3, with D hard to call. This CDR3 is 14 amino acids long. The germline V gene encodes CDR1 SGHRS and CDR2 YFSETQ. Trimming removed 0 bases at V and 2 bases at J, with 7 bases between. The CDR3 protein is CASSLEQITDTQYF. CDR3 DNA: TGCGCCAGCAGCTTGGAACAGATCACAGATACGCAGTATTTT.

The table lists this clonotype with many counts. V gene TRBV5-1 combines with J gene TRBJ1-1, with a possible D match to TRBD1 (5 bases). V gave up 0 bases and J gave up 1 base, with 10 bases separating them. The CDR3 has 15 residues. The germline gives CDR1 SGHRS, CDR2 YFSETQ. The CDR3 DNA follows: TGCGCCAGCAGCTTGGATGGGGACCCGAACACTGAAGCTTTCTTT. Protein: CASSLDGDPNTEAFF.

In this sample, this clonotype turned up many times. The chain links TRBV12-3 or TRBV12-4 to TRBJ2-5, with TRBD2 matching 10 bases. J lost 5 bases, V lost 3 bases, and 9 bases had no gene match. This CDR3 is 16 amino acids long. The CDR3 protein is CASSLSAGGRQETQYF. The CDR3 DNA follows: TGTGCCAGCAGTTTGTCAGCGGGAGGGCGACAGGAGACCCAGTACTTC.

This clonotype occurred many times. The chain is built from TRBV10-1 and TRBJ2-2, with unresolved D. The V and J ends lost 0 bases and 4 bases respectively, with 6 bases between them. The germline V gene has CDR1 WNHNN and CDR2 SYGVQD (reference sequence). CDR3 size: 14 residues. CDR3 nucleotides: TGCGCCAGCAGTGAGTCGGATCTCACCGGGGAGCTGTTTTTT. It is translated as CASSESDLTGELFF.

In this sample, this clonotype turned up a few times. The chain combines TRBV19 with TRBJ2-5; 8 nucleotides match TRBD2. The germline V gene has CDR1 LNHDA and CDR2 SQIVND (reference sequence). The CDR3 extends over 15 amino acids. The V and J ends lost 4 bases and 3 bases, in that order; junction bases with no gene match: 7. The CDR3 DNA follows: TGTGCCAGTAGTACGACTAGCGCGGGAAAAGAGACCCAGTACTTC. This sequence encodes CASSTTSAGKETQYF.

This clonotype has ten or more counts. This rearrangement joins TRBV20-1 to TRBJ2-1; D unclear. The germline V gene encodes CDR1 DFQATT and CDR2 SNEGSKA (reference sequence). The CDR3 totals 15 residues. Trimming took off 4 bases at V and 5 bases at J, with 18 bases between the two ends. In DNA, the CDR3 is TGCAGTGCTAAGCCGGGCTACGTCCTAAACAATGAGCAGTTCTTC. This codes for CSAKPGYVLNNEQFF.

The sample holds many counts of this clonotype. V usage is TRBV20-1 and J usage is TRBJ2-7; 7 bases fit TRBD1. CDR1 and CDR2 (germline): DFQATT, SNEGSKA (reference sequence). The CDR3 is 16 residues long. V lost 6 bases to trimming and J lost 2 bases; unmatched junction nucleotides: 16. CDR3 loop: CSAKPTDRIRPYEQYF. In DNA form, the CDR3 reads TGCAGTGCAAAGCCTACGGACAGGATCAGACCCTACGAGCAGTACTTC.

By share, this clonotype counts as medium-sized. The V and J genes are TRBV4-1 and TRBJ2-1, with 13 bases fitting TRBD2. Per the germline V gene, CDR1 is MGHRA and CDR2 is YSYEKL. The CDR3 runs to 15 residues. V was clipped by 5 bases and J by 7 bases; unmatched bases: 5. The chain's CDR3 is CASSWTSGSANEQFF. The CDR3 region has the DNA TGCGCCAGCAGCTGGACTAGCGGGAGTGCGAATGAGCAGTTCTTC.